The present TCR beta chain was sequenced within a study of T cells in localized non-small cell lung cancer. General observations from the study: Within adjacent lung there appeared a median approximately 62 of the top 100 tumor clones. A raised T cell density in blood coincided with lengthier overall survival. Because researchers sequenced only one region of the tumor, heterogeneity is still possible.

Some clones are missing from TCRdb's copy, which holds only in-frame ones; the method was immunoSEQ multiplex PCR. The profile shows about 15,000 clones, approximately 87% of them singletons. This CDR3 comprises 12 residues. Per the germline V gene, CDR1 is SEHNR and CDR2 is FQNEAQ (reference sequence). Turning to this clone: The antigen remains unidentified. A junction end diverges from the germline sequence, so it may reflect a read error.

The sequence derives from a male donor aged 60 or over with stage II lung adenocarcinoma. This chain joins TRBV7-9 and TRBJ2-5; tentatively, D is TRBD1 (6 bases). This specimen was peripheral blood mononuclear cells, taken before any cancer treatment. CDR3 protein: CASSLETGRRDF. DNA for the CDR3: TGTGCCAGCAGCTTGGAAACAGGGCGTAGGGACTTC.